The clone carrying this T cell receptor (beta chain) was detected once. This entry comes from a study of T cell changes during pregnancy in multiple sclerosis. The CDR3 runs to 17 residues. Profiling relied on immunoSEQ multiplex PCR, and the TCRdb table lists in-frame clones only, not all of them. This table has around 30,000 clones, about 92% appearing once. Sample: CD4+ T cells from peripheral blood mononuclear cells, taken in the first trimester of pregnancy. The TCR comes from a female donor with multiple sclerosis, enrolled in a pregnancy study. The chain is built from TRBV1 and TRBJ2-1; the DNA was not compared with TRBD2, the D call given in the table. TRBV1 is a pseudogene locus. The CDR3 region has the DNA TGCACCAGCAGCCAATCCGCCTTCCCGGGGGATTCGGGTGAGCAGTTCTTC. Protein sequence: CTSSQSAFPGDSGEQFF.